The clone carrying this T cell receptor beta chain was seen repeatedly, ten times or more. The antigen is undetermined. The read gets to within 3 residues of the CDR3 end, and the germline J gene fills in the rest. The data belong to a study of T cell clonality in common variable immunodeficiency. Germline values: CDR1 LNHDA, CDR2 SQIVND (reference sequence). Trimming shortened V by 5 bases and J by 0 bases, and 10 bases separated the two germline ends. The CDR3 consists of 14 residues. Overall study results and limits: In common variable immunodeficiency, TCR beta chains reportedly carried fewer deletions and N-nucleotide insertions. CVID subjects showed higher TCRbeta clonality than healthy controls. Patient heterogeneity in the CVID cohort limited correlations between repertoire features and clinical complications.

Measured with immunoSEQ multiplex PCR; TCRdb has only the in-frame clones, and not every one. The data show about 14,000 clones, none appearing only once, with around 8.1% held by the ten largest. The rearrangement joins TRBV19 to TRBJ1-1, with D possibly being TRBD1 (6 bases). Specimen: peripheral blood mononuclear cells. The TCR was taken from a human donor with common variable immunodeficiency. CDR3 DNA, as far as it was read: TGTGCCAGTAGTCGTCCAGGGGTGAACACTGAA. Translation: CASSRPGVNTE. The entire CDR3 protein is CASSRPGVNTEAFF.